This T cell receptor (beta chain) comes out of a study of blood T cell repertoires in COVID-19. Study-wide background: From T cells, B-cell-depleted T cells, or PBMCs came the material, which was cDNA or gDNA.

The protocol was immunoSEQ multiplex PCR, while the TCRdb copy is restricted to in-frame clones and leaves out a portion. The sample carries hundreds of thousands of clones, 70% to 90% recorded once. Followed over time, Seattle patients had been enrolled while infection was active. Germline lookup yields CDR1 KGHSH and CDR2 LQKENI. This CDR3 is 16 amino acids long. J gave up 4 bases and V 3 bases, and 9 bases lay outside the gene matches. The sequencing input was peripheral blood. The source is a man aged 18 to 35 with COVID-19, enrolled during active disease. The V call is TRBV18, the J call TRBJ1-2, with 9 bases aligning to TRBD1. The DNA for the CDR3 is TGTGCCAGCTCACCGAGGGACAGGGTTGAGTTCTATGGCTACACCTTC. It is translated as CASSPRDRVEFYGYTF.